Below are 25 T cell receptor beta chains sequenced from a single sample in a study of graft-versus-host responses after intestinal transplantation. Data came from immunoSEQ multiplex PCR; TCRdb stores just in-frame clones and leaves some out. The sample lists about 9,500 clones; around nine tenths were seen once. Sequences were derived from PBMCs, sampled more than 230 days after intestinal transplant. Receptors originate from a human patient who received an intestinal transplant, so some T cells may come from the graft donor.

The chain joins TRBV6-5 to TRBJ2-7; 11 bases match TRBD2. V lost 0 bases to trimming and J lost 5 bases; unmatched junction nucleotides: 3. CDR1 is MNHEY, CDR2 SVGAGI, per germline. The CDR3 is 15 residues long. CDR3 coding DNA: TGTGCCAGCAGTTACTCTACTAGCGGGAGTAACGAGCAGTACTTC. Translation gives CASSYSTSGSNEQYF.

The chain employs TRBV5-1 and TRBJ1-2, with D uncertain. V was pared by 1 base and J by 4 bases, with 11 bases between. The CDR3 extends over 14 amino acids. Germline CDR1 and CDR2: SGHRS and YFSETQ. As DNA, the CDR3 is TGCGCCAGCAGCTTGAGTTGGCAGTCCTATGGCTACACCTTC. Protein sequence: CASSLSWQSYGYTF.

The CDR3 sequence is CASSVQIGGARHEQFF. For the CDR3, the DNA is TGTGCCAGCAGCGTACAAATCGGCGGGGCCCGGCATGAGCAGTTCTTC. The chain employs TRBV9 and TRBJ2-1, with D possibly being TRBD2 (6 bases). This CDR3 contains 16 residues. The germline CDR1 and CDR2 sequences are SGDLS and YYNGEE. Trimming pared 1 base from V and 8 bases from J, leaving 19 bases between.

This clone was detected a few times. The rearrangement uses TRBV7-7 and TRBJ2-1, with D possibly matching TRBD2 (6 bases). CDR1 is SSHAT, CDR2 FNYEAQ, per germline (reference sequence). The CDR3 runs 13 residues. The CDR3 here is CATPGGSYNEQFF. The CDR3 bases are TGTGCTACCCCCGGGGGCTCCTACAATGAGCAGTTCTTC.

The V and J genes are TRBV2 and TRBJ1-2; maybe TRBD1 (6 bases). V gave up 2 bases and J gave up 4 bases, with 17 bases separating them. CDR1 is SNHLY and CDR2 is FYNNEI in the germline V gene. The CDR3 consists of 16 residues. The CDR3 protein is CASSERGAAPFYGYTF. The CDR3 region has the DNA TGTGCCAGCAGTGAACGGGGGGCGGCCCCCTTCTATGGCTACACCTTC.

The V gene is TRBV7-2, the J gene TRBJ2-2, with 10 bases that match TRBD2. The CDR3 sequence is 15 residues long. V lost 5 bases to trimming and J lost 4 bases; unmatched junction nucleotides: 4. CDR1 is SGHTA, CDR2 FQGNSA, per germline. For the CDR3, the DNA is TGTGCCAGCAGCCCACGACTAGCGGGCACCGGGGAGCTGTTTTTT. As protein: CASSPRLAGTGELFF.

This sequence joins TRBV5-8 and TRBJ2-7; unclear D gene. Germline V CDR1 and CDR2: SGHTS, YDEGEE. The CDR3 covers 12 residues. V gave up 2 bases and J gave up 3 bases, with 6 bases separating them. In DNA form, the CDR3 reads TGTGCCAGCAGCTTCGGCGTCTACGAGCAGTACTTC. Translation gives CASSFGVYEQYF.

This chain links TRBV5-5 with TRBJ2-7, with no clear D. Deletions cut 0 bases from V and 9 bases from J, with 22 bases between. Germline V gives CDR1 SGHKS, CDR2 YYEKEE (reference sequence). The CDR3 loop spans 16 amino acids. The CDR3 loop is CASSLETPPVLRGQYF. The CDR3 region has the DNA TGTGCCAGCAGCTTGGAAACTCCACCAGTCTTACGAGGGCAGTACTTC.

V usage is TRBV5-1 and J usage is TRBJ1-6; D possibly corresponds to TRBD1 (6 bases). Deletions cut 6 bases from V and 6 bases from J, with 10 bases between. Germline CDR1 reads SGHRS; CDR2 reads YFSETQ. The CDR3 totals 13 residues. The CDR3 loop reads CASKGESNSPLHF. Written as DNA, the CDR3 is TGCGCCAGCAAGGGGGAGAGTAATTCACCCCTCCACTTT.

This sequence joins TRBV27 and TRBJ2-7, with D hard to call. Trimming shortened V by 6 bases and J by 6 bases, and 12 bases separated the two germline ends. The germline V gene has CDR1 MNHEY and CDR2 SMNVEV (reference sequence). The CDR3 spans 12 residues. The CDR3 coding sequence is TGTGCCAGCAGGGGATTGCCTGGCGAGCAGTACTTC. Its protein is CASRGLPGEQYF.

The gene calls are TRBV10-1 and TRBJ2-7; 13 nucleotides align to TRBD2. Trimming at V came to 6 bases and at J to 0 bases, leaving 8 bases not matched to a gene. The CDR3 runs to 17 residues. Germline V gene data show CDR1 as WNHNN and CDR2 as SYGVQD (reference sequence). The CDR3 sequence is CASSSGLAGSGSYEQYF. The CDR3 coding sequence is TGCGCCAGCAGCTCGGGACTAGCGGGATCCGGCTCCTACGAGCAGTACTTC.

The chain links TRBV25-1 to TRBJ1-2, with D perhaps matching TRBD1 (5 bases). The V gene's germline CDR1 is MGHDK and CDR2 SYGVNS. The CDR3 spans 15 residues. The V end lost 3 bases, the J end lost 2 bases, and 13 bases lay between the germline ends. The CDR3 DNA reads TGTGCCAGCAGTGAGGGACTGCCGCACAACTATGGCTACACCTTC. This encodes CASSEGLPHNYGYTF.

The genes are TRBV27 and TRBJ1-1; D call uncertain. V lost 4 bases, J lost 3 bases, and 9 bases lay in between. CDR3 length: 13 amino acids. Per the germline V gene, CDR1 is MNHEY and CDR2 is SMNVEV (reference sequence). CDR3 sequence (DNA): TGTGCCAGCAGTTGGGGAAGTTACACTGAAGCTTTCTTT. Translated, it gives CASSWGSYTEAFF.

As to this clone: Mismatch with germline at one junction end may stem from a read error. This chain links TRBV2 with TRBJ2-5; tentative D call: TRBD2 (6 bases). CDR1 SNHLY and CDR2 FYNNEI come from the germline V gene. This CDR3 has 13 amino acids. CDR3 loop: CCQQGLTQETQYF. CDR3 nucleotides: TGCTGCCAGCAGGGACTCACCCAAGAGACCCAGTACTTC.

The chain uses TRBV5-4 and TRBJ2-3, with TRBD2 matching over 8 bases. There are 16 residues in the CDR3. Germline V gene sequence: CDR1 SGHNT, CDR2 YYREEE (reference sequence). V shed 7 bases, J shed 2 bases, and the junction held 12 bases outside the gene matches. CDR3 residues: CASSGLAERPTDTQYF. DNA of the CDR3: TGTGCCAGCTCCGGACTAGCAGAAAGGCCCACAGATACGCAGTATTTT.

The chain recombines TRBV10-3 with TRBJ1-3; 9 nucleotides line up with TRBD1. The CDR3 extends over 15 amino acids. The germline CDR1 and CDR2 sequences are ENHRY and SYGVKD. V lost 2 bases and J lost 3; bases outside the gene matches: 2. In DNA form, the CDR3 reads TGTGCCATCAGTGAGCCGGGACAGGGTGGAAACACCATATATTTT. It codes for CAISEPGQGGNTIYF.

The gene calls are TRBV29-1 and TRBJ2-5; possible D gene TRBD2, 6 bases. V was cut by 2 bases and J by 5 bases, with 18 bases left in between. Germline CDR1 is SQVTM and CDR2 is ANQGSEA. CDR3 length: 15 amino acids. CDR3 sequence: CSVEPGFGGVETQYF. CDR3 nucleotide sequence: TGCAGCGTTGAACCCGGGTTTGGAGGGGTCGAGACCCAGTACTTC.

The rearrangement uses TRBV7-2 and TRBJ1-1; maybe TRBD1 (6 bases). Trimming took 1 base from V and 2 from J, leaving 8 bases between them. The CDR3 has 14 amino acids. Germline V gene data show CDR1 as SGHTA and CDR2 as FQGNSA. The CDR3 region has the DNA TGTGCCAGCAGCTTAGGGGACACAAACACTGAAGCTTTCTTT. Its translation is CASSLGDTNTEAFF.

The rearrangement uses TRBV4-1 and TRBJ1-2, with D possibly TRBD1 on 5 matching bases. Trimming took off 0 bases at V and 5 bases at J, with 10 bases between the two ends. CDR1 is MGHRA, CDR2 YSYEKL, per germline. This CDR3 spans 14 amino acids. The CDR3 reads CASSQDDRLYGYTF. The CDR3 DNA sequence: TGCGCCAGCAGCCAAGACGACAGATTATATGGCTACACCTTC.

The chain joins TRBV12-5 to TRBJ2-1, with 10 nucleotides matching TRBD2. This CDR3 is built from 16 residues. V lost 3 bases and J lost 0; bases outside the gene matches: 2. Germline lookup yields CDR1 LGHNT and CDR2 FRNRAP. CDR3 bases: TGTGCTAGTGGTTTAGCTAGCGGGAGCTCCTACAATGAGCAGTTCTTC. Amino acids: CASGLASGSSYNEQFF.

The rearrangement joins TRBV7-6 to TRBJ2-5; D gene unclear. Germline loops: CDR1 SGHVS, CDR2 FNYEAQ. V lost 4 bases and J 3 bases, leaving 9 bases between the germline ends. The CDR3 length is 13 residues. For the CDR3, the DNA is TGTGCCAGCAGCTACGACACCGAAGAGACCCAGTACTTC. Protein product: CASSYDTEETQYF.

This chain links TRBV9 with TRBJ2-3; 10 bases map to TRBD2. This CDR3 contains 17 residues. J lost 0 bases, V lost 0 bases, and 4 bases had no gene match. Germline V gene sequence: CDR1 SGDLS, CDR2 YYNGEE. As DNA, the CDR3 is TGTGCCAGCAGCGTAGCTCCAGCGGGAGGGAGCACAGATACGCAGTATTTT. Amino acid sequence: CASSVAPAGGSTDTQYF.

The rearrangement joins TRBV11-3 to TRBJ1-1, with 7 positions matching TRBD1. Germline CDR1 reads SGHNT; CDR2 reads YENEEA. This CDR3 has 14 amino acids. After removal of 5 bases from V and 0 bases from J, the junction contained 3 bases not matched to a gene. CDR3 DNA: TGTGCCAGCAGCCAGGGGGGGGTGAACACTGAAGCTTTCTTT. This codes for CASSQGGVNTEAFF.

The CDR3 spells CASSLANNYGYTF. The CDR3 region has the DNA TGTGCCAGCAGCTTAGCCAATAACTATGGCTACACCTTC. V and J are TRBV7-9 and TRBJ1-2; no firm D call. Germline-derived CDR1 and CDR2 are SEHNR and FQNEAQ (reference sequence). The CDR3 has 13 amino acids. The V end lost 0 bases, the J end lost 1 base, and 3 bases lay between the germline ends.

As DNA, the CDR3 is TGTGCCAGCAGTTATCCGGGACAGATCCTTGAAGCTTTCTTT. Its protein product is CASSYPGQILEAFF. This chain links TRBV6-6 with TRBJ1-1; 7 bases agree with TRBD1. Losses at the gene ends were 3 bases for V and 7 bases for J; bases not matched to a gene: 8. The CDR3 has 14 residues. Germline V gene data show CDR1 as MNHNY and CDR2 as SVGAGI (reference sequence).